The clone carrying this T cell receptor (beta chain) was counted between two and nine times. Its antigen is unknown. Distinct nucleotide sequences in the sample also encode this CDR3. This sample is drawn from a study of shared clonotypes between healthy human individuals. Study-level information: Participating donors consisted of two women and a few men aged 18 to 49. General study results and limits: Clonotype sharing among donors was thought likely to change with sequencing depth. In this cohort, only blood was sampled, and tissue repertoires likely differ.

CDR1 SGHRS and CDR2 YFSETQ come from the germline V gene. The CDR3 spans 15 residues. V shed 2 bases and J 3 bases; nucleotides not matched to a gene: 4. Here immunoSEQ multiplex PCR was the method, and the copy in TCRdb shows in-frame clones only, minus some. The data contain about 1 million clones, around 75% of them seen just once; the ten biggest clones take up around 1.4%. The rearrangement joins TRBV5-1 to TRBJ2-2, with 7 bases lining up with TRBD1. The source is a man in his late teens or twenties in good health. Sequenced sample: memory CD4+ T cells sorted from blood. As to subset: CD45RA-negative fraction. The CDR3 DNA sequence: TGCGCCAGCAGCTTACAGGGGCCGGACACCGGGGAGCTGTTTTTT. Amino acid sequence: CASSLQGPDTGELFF.